A selection of T cell receptor beta chains follows, all from one sample in a study of cytomegalovirus exposure and HLA in healthy donors. The data were produced by immunoSEQ multiplex PCR, yet TCRdb's version contains in-frame clones alone and is incomplete. The sample contains 120,000 to 150,000 clones, approximately 65% of which appear only once. Sequenced: PBMCs. The receptors come from a woman aged 55-70 years in good health and CMV-seronegative. The CDR3 runs from the conserved cysteine through the conserved F or W. D genes are given only for firm matches. Size is omitted from some rows. Given values are once, few, many or a class for expanded clones.

.	TRBV6-5	TRBJ2-2	TRBD2	TGTGCCAGCAGAGCGGGAGCGGGAGCCGGGGAGCTGTTTTTT	CASRAGAGAGELFF
.	TRBV5-1	TRBJ2-5	.	TGCGCCAGCAGCTTGGGGGGGACTCTCTCACCCAAACAAGAGACCCAGTACTTC	CASSLGGTLSPKQETQYF
few	TRBV7-2	TRBJ2-5	TRBD2	TGTGCCAGCAGCTTTAGCGGGAGGTCCCAAGAGACCCAGTACTTC	CASSFSGRSQETQYF
.	TRBV4-3	TRBJ2-7	TRBD1	TGCGCCAGCAGCCAAGGGGGCCCCGGGACAGGGGGCTACGAGCAGTACTTC	CASSQGGPGTGGYEQYF
many	TRBV4-1	TRBJ1-4	.	TGCGCCAGCAGCCCCTTCGGGTCGGGGGCTAATGAAAAACTGTTTTTT	CASSPFGSGANEKLFF
.	TRBV7-8	TRBJ2-7	TRBD2	TGTGCCAGCAGCCCCGGACTAGCGGGGTCGGGGGAGCAGTACTTC	CASSPGLAGSGEQYF
.	TRBV5-8	TRBJ2-5	.	TGTGCCAGCAGCGGTAGTCTGAGGGTTCGGGAGACCCAGTACTTC	CASSGSLRVRETQYF
.	TRBV7-9	TRBJ1-2	.	TGTGCCAGCAGCTTAGTCGGCGGAAACTATGGCTACACCTTC	CASSLVGGNYGYTF
.	TRBV27	TRBJ2-3	.	TGTGCCAGCAGTTACTTCGGCAGGGATCAAGATACGCAGTATTTT	CASSYFGRDQDTQYF
.	TRBV7-8	TRBJ2-2	.	TGTGCCAGCAGCTTAGGTCTTGGCTCTAACACCGGGGAGCTGTTTTTT	CASSLGLGSNTGELFF
.	TRBV25-1	TRBJ2-7	.	TGTGCCAGCAGAGGACAGTCTACCTACGAGCAGTACTTC	CASRGQSTYEQYF
.	TRBV5-8	TRBJ2-1	.	TGTGCCAGCAGCTTGGGGGGGCAACTGGGCAATGAGCAGTTCTTC	CASSLGGQLGNEQFF
.	TRBV12-5	TRBJ1-5	TRBD1	TGTGCTAGTGGTTTGGGGACAGGGACCCAGCATTTT	CASGLGTGTQHF
.	TRBV7-9	TRBJ1-4	TRBD1	TGTGCCAGCAGCTTAGGGAGCCGGGACAGGGGAGAAAAACTGTTTTTT	CASSLGSRDRGEKLFF
.	TRBV5-6	TRBJ2-3	.	TGTGCCAGCAGCTCCGTTGGAGGCCCGTCCCCAGATACGCAGTATTTT	CASSSVGGPSPDTQYF
few	TRBV5-1	TRBJ2-7	TRBD1	TGCGCCAGCAGCCTGGACAGGTGGGGCTACGAGCAGTACTTC	CASSLDRWGYEQYF
.	TRBV9	TRBJ1-1	.	TGTGCCAGCAGCGTAGCAGGGGAGACTGAAGCTTTCTTT	CASSVAGETEAFF
.	TRBV7-3	TRBJ2-2	TRBD1	TGTGCCAGCAGCTTACCCTCGGGGGGGACAGGGGACACCGGGGAGCTGTTTTTT	CASSLPSGGTGDTGELFF
few	TRBV7-2	TRBJ1-5	.	TGTGCCAGCAGCTTAGATAGTCAGGCCCAGCATTTT	CASSLDSQAQHF
.	TRBV5-1	TRBJ2-3	TRBD1	TGCGCCAGCAGTCCACTCGACAGGGGGCATGGGGATACGCAGTATTTT	CASSPLDRGHGDTQYF
few	TRBV5-6	TRBJ1-6	TRBD1	TGTGCCAGCAGCTTGGTCGGGGACAGGGGCTATAATTCACCCCTCCACTTT	CASSLVGDRGYNSPLHF
.	TRBV4-3	TRBJ2-1	TRBD2	TGCGCCAGCAGCCTCGGACTAGCATCCTACAATGAGCAGTTCTTC	CASSLGLASYNEQFF
.	TRBV10-3	TRBJ2-5	TRBD1	TGTGCCATCAGGCCGGACAGGTCCGACAGGGAGACCCAGTACTTC	CAIRPDRSDRETQYF
few	TRBV28	TRBJ1-1	.	TGTGCCAGCAGTTTAGTTACAGAGTACACTGAAGCTTTCTTT	CASSLVTEYTEAFF
once	TRBV6-6	TRBJ2-7	TRBD2	TGTGCCAGCAGTTTAGGGACTAGCGGAGCCTACGAGCAGTACTTC	CASSLGTSGAYEQYF
.	TRBV2	TRBJ2-3	TRBD2	TGTGCCAGCAGTCTCGACGTTCCTAGCGGGGGCTCCACAGATACGCAGTATTTT	CASSLDVPSGGSTDTQYF
.	TRBV2	TRBJ2-1	TRBD2	TGTGCCAGCAGAAACAGCGGGAGTTCCTACAATGAGCAGTTCTTC	CASRNSGSSYNEQFF
few	TRBV19	TRBJ1-5	TRBD1	TGTGCCAGTAGACGGACAGGGAATCAGCCCCAGCATTTT	CASRRTGNQPQHF
few	TRBV15	TRBJ1-2	.	TGTGCCACCAGCAGACAGGGCTCCTATGGCTACACCTTC	CATSRQGSYGYTF
.	TRBV5-1	TRBJ2-5	.	TGCGCCAGCAGCTTCGGGTCTCGACAAGAGACCCAGTACTTC	CASSFGSRQETQYF
.	TRBV6-1	TRBJ2-7	.	TGTGCCAGCAGTATTAGCTACGAGCAGTACTTC	CASSISYEQYF
few	TRBV15	TRBJ1-2	.	TGTGCCACCAGCACAGGGGTGGCCTATGGCTACACCTTC	CATSTGVAYGYTF
.	TRBV7-8	TRBJ2-7	TRBD2	TGTGCCAGCGGGCTTACGGGGGGGGCGAAGCACTACGAGCAGTACTTC	CASGLTGGAKHYEQYF
few	TRBV6-1	TRBJ2-6	.	TGTGCCTCCCTAGGGGTACAGGGGGCCAACGTCCTGACTTTC	CASLGVQGANVLTF
few	TRBV9	TRBJ2-5	.	TGTGCCAGCAGCGCACGGCCGGAGAACCAAGAGACCCAGTACTTC	CASSARPENQETQYF
few	TRBV2	TRBJ1-2	TRBD1	TGTGCCAGCAGCGTACGGACAGGGGAAGGCTACACCTTC	CASSVRTGEGYTF
.	TRBV29-1	TRBJ1-1	.	TGCAGCGTTGGGTCTGCCGTCTGGGCCCCGAACACTGAAGCTTTCTTT	CSVGSAVWAPNTEAFF
few	TRBV15	TRBJ2-4	.	TGTGCCACCAGCAGAGTAGGGGCCGGAGCCAAAAACATTCAGTACTTC	CATSRVGAGAKNIQYF
.	TRBV7-9	TRBJ2-5	TRBD1	TGTGCCAGCAGCCCACAGGGGGCCGAAGAGACCCAGTACTTC	CASSPQGAEETQYF
.	TRBV9	TRBJ2-7	TRBD2	TGTGCCAGCAGCCCTCGGACTAGCGCCACCTACGAGCAGTACTTC	CASSPRTSATYEQYF
.	TRBV18	TRBJ2-3	TRBD2	TGTGCCAGCTCACCGCGTCCGCGGGGGGGATTGGATACGCAGTATTTT	CASSPRPRGGLDTQYF
.	TRBV5-4	TRBJ2-5	TRBD2	TGTGCCAGCAGCCGACGGGGGGGCAGACTAGGGAAGGAGACCCAGTACTTC	CASSRRGGRLGKETQYF
.	TRBV5-4	TRBJ1-3	.	TGTGCCAGCAGCACTCCCATTGGAAACACCATATATTTT	CASSTPIGNTIYF
.	TRBV10-3	TRBJ2-5	.	TGTGCCATCAGTCACCGTTCTAGCGAAGGGACCCAGTACTTC	CAISHRSSEGTQYF
.	TRBV23-1	TRBJ2-3	.	TGCGCCAGCAGTCAATCGGGCCGGGGAACGAGCACAGATACGCAGTATTTT	CASSQSGRGTSTDTQYF
.	TRBV9	TRBJ2-6	.	TGTGCCAGCAGCCGCTCTGGGGCCAACGTCCTGACTTTC	CASSRSGANVLTF
.	TRBV7-9	TRBJ1-1	.	TGTGCCAGCAGCTTAGAAGGGGTGGCCACTGAAGCTTTCTTT	CASSLEGVATEAFF
few	TRBV7-9	TRBJ1-5	.	TGTGCCAGCAGCTTAGAGGAGGGCAGCAATCAGCCCCAGCATTTT	CASSLEEGSNQPQHF
.	TRBV15	TRBJ1-5	TRBD1	TGTGCCACCAGCCGGGACAGGTCCAGCAATCAGCCCCAGCATTTT	CATSRDRSSNQPQHF
.	TRBV4-3	TRBJ2-7	.	TGCGCCAGCAGCCAATATTTTTCCTACGAGCAGTACTTC	CASSQYFSYEQYF
few	TRBV19	TRBJ2-1	TRBD2	TGTGCCAGTAGTACTAGCGGGGGGAGGAATGAGCAGTTCTTC	CASSTSGGRNEQFF
once	TRBV9	TRBJ1-4	.	TGTGCCAGCAGCCCGACGGGAGGGGGAGGGAGTGAAAAACTGTTTTTT	CASSPTGGGGSEKLFF